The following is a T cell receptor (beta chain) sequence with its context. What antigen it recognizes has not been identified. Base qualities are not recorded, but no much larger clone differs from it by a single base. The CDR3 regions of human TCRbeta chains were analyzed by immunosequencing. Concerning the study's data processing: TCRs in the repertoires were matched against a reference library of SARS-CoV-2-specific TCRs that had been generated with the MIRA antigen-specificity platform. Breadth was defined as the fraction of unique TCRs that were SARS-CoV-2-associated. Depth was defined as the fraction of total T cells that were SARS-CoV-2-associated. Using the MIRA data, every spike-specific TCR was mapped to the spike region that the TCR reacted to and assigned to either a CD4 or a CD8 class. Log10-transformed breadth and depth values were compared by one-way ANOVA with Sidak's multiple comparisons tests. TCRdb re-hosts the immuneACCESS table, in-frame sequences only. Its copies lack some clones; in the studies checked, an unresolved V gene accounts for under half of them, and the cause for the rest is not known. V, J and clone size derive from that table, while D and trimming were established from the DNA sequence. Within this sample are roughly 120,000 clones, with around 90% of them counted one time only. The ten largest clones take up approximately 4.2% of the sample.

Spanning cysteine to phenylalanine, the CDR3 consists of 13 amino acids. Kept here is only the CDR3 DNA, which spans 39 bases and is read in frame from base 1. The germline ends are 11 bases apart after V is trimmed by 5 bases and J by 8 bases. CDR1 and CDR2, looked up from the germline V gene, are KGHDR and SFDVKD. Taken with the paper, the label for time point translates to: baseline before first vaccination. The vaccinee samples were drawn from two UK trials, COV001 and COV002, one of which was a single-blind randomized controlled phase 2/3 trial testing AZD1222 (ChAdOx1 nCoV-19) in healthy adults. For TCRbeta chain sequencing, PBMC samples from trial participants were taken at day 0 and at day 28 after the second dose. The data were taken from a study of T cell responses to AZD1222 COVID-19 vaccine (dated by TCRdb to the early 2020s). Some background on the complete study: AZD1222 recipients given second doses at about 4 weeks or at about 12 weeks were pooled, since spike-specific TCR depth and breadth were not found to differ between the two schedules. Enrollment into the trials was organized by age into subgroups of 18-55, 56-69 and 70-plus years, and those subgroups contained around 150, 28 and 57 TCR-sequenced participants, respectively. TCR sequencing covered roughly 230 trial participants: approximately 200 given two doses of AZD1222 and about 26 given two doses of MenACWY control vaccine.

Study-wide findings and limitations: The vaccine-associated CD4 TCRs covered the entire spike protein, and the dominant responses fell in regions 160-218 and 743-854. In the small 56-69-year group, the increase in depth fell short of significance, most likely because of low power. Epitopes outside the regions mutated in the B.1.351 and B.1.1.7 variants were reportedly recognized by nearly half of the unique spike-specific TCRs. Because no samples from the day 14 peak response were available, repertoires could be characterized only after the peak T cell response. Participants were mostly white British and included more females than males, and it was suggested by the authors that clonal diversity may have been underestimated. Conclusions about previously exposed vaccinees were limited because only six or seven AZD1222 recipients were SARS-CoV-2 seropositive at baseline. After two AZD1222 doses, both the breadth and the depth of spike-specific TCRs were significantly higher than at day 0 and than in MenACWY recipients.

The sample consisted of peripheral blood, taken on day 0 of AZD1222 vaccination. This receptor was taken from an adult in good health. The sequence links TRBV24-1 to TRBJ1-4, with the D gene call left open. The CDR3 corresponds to CATSGNNHEKLFF. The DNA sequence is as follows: TGTGCCACCAGTGGGAATAACCACGAAAAACTGTTTTTT.